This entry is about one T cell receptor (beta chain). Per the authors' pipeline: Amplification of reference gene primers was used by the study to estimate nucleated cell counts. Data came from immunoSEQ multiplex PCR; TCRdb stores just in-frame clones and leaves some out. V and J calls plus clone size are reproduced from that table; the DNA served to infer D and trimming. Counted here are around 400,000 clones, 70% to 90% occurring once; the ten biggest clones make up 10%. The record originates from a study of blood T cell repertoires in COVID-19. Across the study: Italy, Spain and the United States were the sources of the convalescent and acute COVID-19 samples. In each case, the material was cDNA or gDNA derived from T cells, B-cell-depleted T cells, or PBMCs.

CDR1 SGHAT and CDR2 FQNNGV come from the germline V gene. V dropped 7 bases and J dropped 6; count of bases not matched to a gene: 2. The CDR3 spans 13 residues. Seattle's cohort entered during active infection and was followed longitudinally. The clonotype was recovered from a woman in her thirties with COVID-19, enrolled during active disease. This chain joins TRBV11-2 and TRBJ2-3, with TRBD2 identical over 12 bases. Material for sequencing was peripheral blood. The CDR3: CASTTSGRDTQYF. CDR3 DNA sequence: TGTGCCAGCACCACTAGCGGGAGGGATACGCAGTATTTT.